The 19 T cell receptor beta chains presented below share a single source sample, sequenced in a study of molecular identifiers for immune sequencing clone quantification. MiXCR was run by TCRdb on the PCR reads, yielding one entry per CDR3 protein. Here the sample spans hundreds of thousands of distinct CDR3 sequences, 24% being singletons. The sequenced material came from naive CD8+ T cells from blood, with Jurkat cell RNA spiked in. Subset defined: FACS-sorted CD8+CD4-CCR7+CD45RA+ naive T cells. These receptors were collected from a human donor in good health. Some libraries in this study had Jurkat cell RNA spiked in.

For this clonotype: This may be a read error: a much more frequent sequence differs by one nucleotide. The V gene is TRBV7-9, the J gene TRBJ2-5; the D is unclear. V was trimmed by 4 bases and J by 5 bases, leaving 8 bases between them. Germline V lookup: CDR1 SEHNR, CDR2 FQNEAQ (reference sequence). The CDR3 covers 12 residues. CDR3 nucleotides: TGTGCCAGCAGCTCGGTACACGAGACCCAGTACTTC. Translation gives CASSSVHETQYF.

The V and J genes are TRBV21-1 and TRBJ2-3; the table gives TRBD1 as D, unverified against the DNA. TRBV21-1 is described as a pseudogene. The CDR3 is 14 amino acids. The CDR3 loop reads CASSLPGRLDTQYF. The DNA of the CDR3 is TGTGCCAGCAGCTTGCCGGGACGGCTAGATACGCAGTATTTT.

For this clonotype: It may be a read error: a sequence one base away is much more abundant. V gene TRBV7-2 combines with J gene TRBJ2-7, with D possibly matching TRBD2 (5 bases). Trimming shortened V by 5 bases and J by 2 bases, and 13 bases separated the two germline ends. Germline assignment: CDR1 SGHTA and CDR2 FQGNSA. The CDR3 runs 14 residues. The CDR3 here is CASSLYSGPYEQYF. The CDR3 DNA sequence: TGTGCCAGCAGCCTCTACAGCGGTCCCTACGAGCAGTACTTC.

V gene TRBV19 combines with J gene TRBJ2-3, with a weak D call TRBD1 (6 bases). CDR1 is LNHDA and CDR2 is SQIVND in the germline V gene (reference sequence). This CDR3 has 14 residues. The ends were cut back, 3 bases at V and 5 bases at J, with 12 bases in the middle. The CDR3: CASSMTGLGDTQYF. In DNA form, the CDR3 reads TGTGCCAGTAGTATGACAGGCCTAGGAGATACGCAGTATTTT.

The rearrangement uses TRBV6-2 or TRBV6-3 and TRBJ2-7; 9 bases agree with TRBD2. V gave up 7 bases and J gave up 1 base; unmatched junction bases: 14. The CDR3 contains 17 residues. Per the germline V gene, CDR1 is MNHEY and CDR2 is SVGEGT. The CDR3 DNA follows: TGTGCCAGCACCCCCCCAGGTCTAGCGGGGCCGTCCTACGAGCAGTACTTC. Its protein is CASTPPGLAGPSYEQYF.

With regard to this clonotype: This could be a read error, since a much larger clone is one nucleotide away. The rearrangement links TRBV29-1 to TRBJ2-2; 11 bases line up with TRBD2. The CDR3 runs 16 residues. Trimming cost V 6 bases and J 1 base; bases outside gene matches: 7. Per the germline V gene, CDR1 is SQVTM and CDR2 is ANQGSEA. Here the CDR3 DNA reads TGCAGCGTCGTGAATAGCGGGGGGGAGAACACCGGGGAGCTGTTTTTT. Protein product: CSVVNSGGENTGELFF.

This rearrangement joins TRBV13 to TRBJ1-2, with no clear D. From germline, CDR1 is PRHDT and CDR2 FYEKMQ (reference sequence). Deletions cut 1 base from V and 0 bases from J, with 9 bases between. The CDR3 has 15 amino acids. CDR3: CASSLARSSNYGYTF. In DNA form, the CDR3 reads TGTGCCAGCAGCTTAGCGAGGAGTTCTAACTATGGCTACACCTTC.

On this clonotype: A much more abundant neighbour one base away suggests this may be a read error. The rearrangement links TRBV19 to TRBJ2-5, with TRBD1 matching 7 bases. This CDR3 region has 16 residues. Germline assignment: CDR1 LNHDA and CDR2 SQIVND (reference sequence). Losses at the gene ends were 3 bases for V and 2 bases for J; bases not matched to a gene: 9. CDR3 DNA sequence: TGTGCCAGTAGTATTTCGCCGGGGACAGCACAAGAGACCCAGTACTTC. Translation gives CASSISPGTAQETQYF.

The table lists this clonotype with a few counts. V gene TRBV3-1 combines with J gene TRBJ1-1; 10 bases map to TRBD1. CDR3 size: 18 residues. Germline CDR1 and CDR2: LGHDT and YNNKEL (reference sequence). Trimming removed 5 bases from V and 3 bases from J; junction bases left unmatched: 15. This CDR3 reads CASSSGFGTGAIDTEAFF. As DNA, the CDR3 is TGTGCCAGCAGCTCCGGGTTTGGGACAGGGGCGATAGACACTGAAGCTTTCTTT.

In this sample, this clonotype turned up a few times. The rearrangement links TRBV2 to TRBJ2-1; D not certain. Between the trimmed V and J ends, which lost 9 bases and 1 base, there was a span of 7 bases. Germline V lookup: CDR1 SNHLY, CDR2 FYNNEI. The CDR3 runs to 12 residues. The CDR3 DNA reads as TGTGCCAGTACAAGGTCCTACAATGAGCAGTTCTTC. The encoded protein is CASTRSYNEQFF.

The sample holds a few counts of this clonotype. The rearrangement uses TRBV19 and TRBJ2-6; D remains unclear. Germline V gene data show CDR1 as LNHDA and CDR2 as SQIVND (reference sequence). CDR3 length: 15 residues. The ends were cut back, 10 bases at V and 9 bases at J, with 22 bases in the middle. CDR3 sequence: CATSVTTGSGNVLTF. The CDR3 bases are TGTGCCACTTCCGTGACGACCGGTTCCGGCAACGTCCTGACTTTC.

The CDR3 spells CASSQDTNSSVEQYF. The CDR3 nucleotides are TGTGCCAGCAGCCAAGACACCAATTCCTCTGTGGAGCAGTACTTC. The chain joins TRBV4-2 to TRBJ2-7; D unresolved. This CDR3 is built from 15 residues. Germline lookup yields CDR1 LGHNA and CDR2 YNFKEQ. V lost 0 bases, J lost 7 bases, and 16 bases lay in between.

This sequence joins TRBV27 and TRBJ2-2; TRBD2 aligns across 10 bases. V was clipped by 5 bases and J by 6 bases; unmatched bases: 3. CDR3 size: 14 residues. Germline assignment: CDR1 MNHEY and CDR2 SMNVEV (reference sequence). CDR3 loop: CASSPLAGAGELFF. The CDR3 DNA follows: TGTGCCAGCAGTCCCCTAGCGGGAGCCGGGGAGCTGTTTTTT.

This clonotype showed up many times. This chain uses TRBV19 with TRBJ2-5; 7 bases line up with TRBD1. The CDR3 totals 14 residues. Germline assignment: CDR1 LNHDA and CDR2 SQIVND (reference sequence). The V segment lost 2 bases and the J segment 2 bases; nucleotides outside the gene matches: 2. The CDR3 DNA reads TGTGCCAGTAGTATAATGGGACAGCAAGAGACCCAGTACTTC. Translated, it gives CASSIMGQQETQYF.

This clonotype has ten or more counts. CDR3 in DNA: TGTGCCAGCAGTGGGATTGCGGGGAGCACAGATACGCAGTATTTT. Translating gives CASSGIAGSTDTQYF. The chain carries TRBV2 and TRBJ2-3; D perhaps matches TRBD2 (6 bases). Germline CDR1 and CDR2: SNHLY and FYNNEI. V lost 4 bases, J lost 0 bases, and 11 bases lay in between. The CDR3 extends over 15 amino acids.

This clonotype was seen many times. CDR3 DNA sequence: TGTGCCAGCAGAATGTGGGCAGATACGCAGTATTTT. This gives the protein CASRMWADTQYF. The V gene is TRBV7-9, the J gene TRBJ2-3; no clear D. From germline, CDR1 is SEHNR and CDR2 FQNEAQ (reference sequence). The CDR3 is made up of 12 amino acids. The ends were cut back, 6 bases at V and 4 bases at J, with 8 bases in the middle.

Details on this clonotype: A much larger clone differs by one base, so this may be a read error. V is TRBV29-1 and J is TRBJ2-7; D not certain. The CDR3 length is 10 residues. From germline, CDR1 is SQVTM and CDR2 ANQGSEA. The CDR3 nucleotides read TGCAGCGTTGGGGGTCACGAGCAGTGCTTC. Amino acid sequence: CSVGGHEQCF.

The V call is TRBV12-3 or TRBV12-4, the J call TRBJ2-1, with 7 bases fitting TRBD2. This CDR3 has 15 amino acids. The J segment lost 6 bases and the V segment lost 5 bases, leaving 10 bases of the junction unmatched. The CDR3 region is CASSNSGAPGNEQFF. In DNA form, the CDR3 reads TGTGCCAGCAGTAACAGCGGGGCCCCCGGCAATGAGCAGTTCTTC.

The chain carries TRBV6-2 or TRBV6-3 and TRBJ2-3; 8 bases fit TRBD1. CDR3 length: 14 amino acids. Per the germline V gene, CDR1 is MNHEY and CDR2 is SVGEGT. V lost 9 bases, J lost 8 bases, and 13 bases stayed unmatched. CDR3 in amino acids: CASSLDRVLGTQYF. The CDR3 region has the DNA TGTGCCAGTTCCCTGGACAGGGTATTGGGTACGCAGTATTTT.